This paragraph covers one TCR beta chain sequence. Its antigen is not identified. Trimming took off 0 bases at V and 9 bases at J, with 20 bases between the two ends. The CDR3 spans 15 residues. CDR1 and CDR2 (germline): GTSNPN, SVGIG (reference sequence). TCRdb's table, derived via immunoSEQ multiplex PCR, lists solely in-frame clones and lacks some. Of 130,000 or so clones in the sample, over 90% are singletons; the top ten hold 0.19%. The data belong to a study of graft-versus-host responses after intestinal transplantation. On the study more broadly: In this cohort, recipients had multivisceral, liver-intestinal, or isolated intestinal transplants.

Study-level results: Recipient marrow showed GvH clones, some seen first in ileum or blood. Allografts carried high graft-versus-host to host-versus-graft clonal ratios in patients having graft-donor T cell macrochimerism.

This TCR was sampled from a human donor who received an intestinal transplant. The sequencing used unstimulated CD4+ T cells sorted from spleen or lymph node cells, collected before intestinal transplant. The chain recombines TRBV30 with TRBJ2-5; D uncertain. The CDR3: CAWSVGQAPTLPQYF. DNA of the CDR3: TGTGCCTGGAGTGTAGGTCAGGCCCCAACATTACCCCAGTACTTC. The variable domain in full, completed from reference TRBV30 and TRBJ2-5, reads SQTIHQWPATLVQPVGSPLSLECTVEGTSNPNLYWYRQAAGRGLQLLFYSVGIGQISSEVPQNLSASRPQDRQFILSSKKLLLSDSGFYLCAWSVGQAPTLPQYFGPGTRLLVL.